Reported below is one TCR beta chain. The antigen is unknown. This entry is derived from a study of shared clonotypes between healthy human individuals. Assay: immunoSEQ multiplex PCR; the TCRdb copy retains only in-frame clones and omits some. The sample holds approximately 600,000 clones, roughly 95% seen once. Naive CD8 populations comprised CD45RO-negative cells positively selected for CCR7, excluding terminally differentiated effector memory CD45RA+ cells. Every donor was a Caucasian adult from Nashville, Tennessee. Regarding the study as a whole: The naive CD4 repertoires of several donors were compared, and approximately 4.5% of clonotypes were shared. There were few donors, and this limited the genetic and exposure-history diversity represented.

Germline V CDR1 and CDR2: MDHEN, SYDVKM. The CDR3 is 15 residues long. The V end lost 5 bases, the J end lost 0 bases, and 8 bases lay between the germline ends. The clonotype was recovered from a woman aged 30 to 39 in good health. The material sequenced was naive CD8+ T cells sorted from blood. The chain links TRBV28 to TRBJ2-6; D remains ambiguous. CDR3 nucleotide sequence: TGTGCCAGCAGTCGACCGGACTCTGGGGCCAACGTCCTGACTTTC. Residues: CASSRPDSGANVLTF.